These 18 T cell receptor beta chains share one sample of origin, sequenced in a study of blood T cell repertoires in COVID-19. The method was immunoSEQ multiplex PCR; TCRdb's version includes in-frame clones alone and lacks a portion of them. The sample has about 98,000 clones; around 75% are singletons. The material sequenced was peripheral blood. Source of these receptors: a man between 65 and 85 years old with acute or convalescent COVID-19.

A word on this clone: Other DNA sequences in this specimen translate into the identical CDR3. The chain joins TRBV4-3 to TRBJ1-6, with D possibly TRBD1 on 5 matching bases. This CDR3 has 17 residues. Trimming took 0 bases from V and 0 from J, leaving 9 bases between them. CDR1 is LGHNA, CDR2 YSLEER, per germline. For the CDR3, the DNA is TGCGCCAGCAGCCAAGATCGGGGGAGCTCCTATAATTCACCCCTCCACTTT. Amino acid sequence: CASSQDRGSSYNSPLHF.

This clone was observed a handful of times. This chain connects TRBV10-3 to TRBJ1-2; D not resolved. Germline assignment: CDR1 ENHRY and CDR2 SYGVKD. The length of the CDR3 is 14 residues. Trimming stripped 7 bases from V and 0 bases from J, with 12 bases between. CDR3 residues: CAITGTVANYGYTF. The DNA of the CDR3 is TGTGCCATCACAGGCACGGTAGCTAACTATGGCTACACCTTC.

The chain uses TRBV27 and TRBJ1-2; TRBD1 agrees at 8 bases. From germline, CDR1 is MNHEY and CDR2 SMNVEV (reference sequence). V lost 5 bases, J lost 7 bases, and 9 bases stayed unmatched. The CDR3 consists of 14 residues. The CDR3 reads CASSTSTGAAGYTF. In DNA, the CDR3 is TGTGCCAGCAGTACCTCGACAGGGGCGGCTGGCTACACCTTC.

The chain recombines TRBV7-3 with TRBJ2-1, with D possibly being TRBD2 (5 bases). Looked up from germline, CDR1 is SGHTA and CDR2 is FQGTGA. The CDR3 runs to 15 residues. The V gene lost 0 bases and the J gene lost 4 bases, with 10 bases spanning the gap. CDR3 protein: CASSLTFGRYNEQFF. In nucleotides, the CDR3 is TGTGCCAGCAGCTTAACCTTTGGGAGATACAATGAGCAGTTCTTC.

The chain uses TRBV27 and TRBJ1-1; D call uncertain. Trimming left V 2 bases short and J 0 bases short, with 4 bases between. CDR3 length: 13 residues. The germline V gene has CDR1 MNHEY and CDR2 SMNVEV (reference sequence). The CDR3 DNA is TGTGCCAGCAGTTTAATAATGAACACTGAAGCTTTCTTT. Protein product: CASSLIMNTEAFF.

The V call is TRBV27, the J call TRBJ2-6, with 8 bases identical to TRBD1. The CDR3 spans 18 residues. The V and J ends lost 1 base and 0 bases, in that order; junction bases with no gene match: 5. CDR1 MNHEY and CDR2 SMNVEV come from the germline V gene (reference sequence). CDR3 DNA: TGTGCCAGCAGTTTATTGGGGACAGGAAGCTCTGGGGCCAACGTCCTGACTTTC. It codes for CASSLLGTGSSGANVLTF. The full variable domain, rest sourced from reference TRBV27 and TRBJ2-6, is EAQVTQNPRYLITVTGKKLTVTCSQNMNHEYMSWYRQDPGLGLRQIYYSMNVEVTDKGDVPEGYKVSRKEKRNFPLILESPSPNQTSLYFCASSLLGTGSSGANVLTFGAGSRLTVL.

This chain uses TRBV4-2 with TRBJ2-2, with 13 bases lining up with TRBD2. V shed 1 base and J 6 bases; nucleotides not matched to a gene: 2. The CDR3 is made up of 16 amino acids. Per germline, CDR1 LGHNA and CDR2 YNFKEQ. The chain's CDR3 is CASSQALAGGPGELFF. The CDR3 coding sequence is TGTGCCAGCAGCCAAGCACTAGCGGGAGGGCCCGGGGAGCTGTTTTTT.

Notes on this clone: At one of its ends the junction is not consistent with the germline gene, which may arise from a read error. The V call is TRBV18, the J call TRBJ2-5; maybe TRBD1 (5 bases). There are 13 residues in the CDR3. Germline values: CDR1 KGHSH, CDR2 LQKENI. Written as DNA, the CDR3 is TGTGCCAGCTCTCCAACAGGCTCAAGAGAAGGGAACTTC. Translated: CASSPTGSREGNF.

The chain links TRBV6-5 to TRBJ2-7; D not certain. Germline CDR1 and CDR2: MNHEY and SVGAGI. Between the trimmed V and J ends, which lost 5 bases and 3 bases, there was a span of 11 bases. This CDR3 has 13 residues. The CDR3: CASSRKNYYEQYF. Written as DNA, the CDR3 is TGTGCCAGCAGTCGAAAAAACTACTACGAGCAGTACTTC.

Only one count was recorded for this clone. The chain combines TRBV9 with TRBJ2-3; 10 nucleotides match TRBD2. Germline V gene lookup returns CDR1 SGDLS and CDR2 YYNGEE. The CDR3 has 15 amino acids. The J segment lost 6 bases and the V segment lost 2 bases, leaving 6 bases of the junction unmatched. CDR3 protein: CASSVTSGAGDTQYF. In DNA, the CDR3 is TGTGCCAGCAGCGTTACTAGCGGGGCTGGGGATACGCAGTATTTT.

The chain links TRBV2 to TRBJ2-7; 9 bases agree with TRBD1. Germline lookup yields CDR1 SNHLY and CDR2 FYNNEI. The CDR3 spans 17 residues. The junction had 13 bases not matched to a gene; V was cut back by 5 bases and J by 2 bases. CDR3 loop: CASSFTGTGSPPYEQYF. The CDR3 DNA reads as TGTGCCAGCAGTTTCACCGGGACAGGGAGTCCCCCCTACGAGCAGTACTTC.

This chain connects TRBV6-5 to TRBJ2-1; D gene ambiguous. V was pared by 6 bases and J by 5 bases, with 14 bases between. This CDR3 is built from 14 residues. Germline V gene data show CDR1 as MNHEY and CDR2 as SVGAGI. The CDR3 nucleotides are TGTGCCAGCAGGGATACGGCCGACAACAATGAGCAGTTCTTC. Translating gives CASRDTADNNEQFF.

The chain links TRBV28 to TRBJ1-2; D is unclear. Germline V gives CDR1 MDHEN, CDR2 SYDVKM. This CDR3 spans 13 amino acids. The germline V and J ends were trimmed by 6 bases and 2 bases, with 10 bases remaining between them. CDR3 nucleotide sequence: TGTGCCAGCAGGACTACAGAGAACTATGGCTACACCTTC. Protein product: CASRTTENYGYTF.

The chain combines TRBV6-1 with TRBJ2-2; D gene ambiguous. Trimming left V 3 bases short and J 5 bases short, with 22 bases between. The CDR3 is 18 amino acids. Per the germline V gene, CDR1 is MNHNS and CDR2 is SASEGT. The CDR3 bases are TGTGCCAGCAGTGATACCGCCGCATCACACAGTCGGACCGGGGAGCTGTTTTTT. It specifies CASSDTAASHSRTGELFF.

As DNA, the CDR3 is TGCGCCAGCAGTCTCGAAGAGAAACTGTTTTTT. This gives the protein CASSLEEKLFF. The chain carries TRBV4-1 and TRBJ1-4; D is unresolved. There are 11 residues in the CDR3. Germline-derived CDR1 and CDR2 are MGHRA and YSYEKL. Trimming removed 6 bases from V and 11 bases from J, with 10 bases in between.

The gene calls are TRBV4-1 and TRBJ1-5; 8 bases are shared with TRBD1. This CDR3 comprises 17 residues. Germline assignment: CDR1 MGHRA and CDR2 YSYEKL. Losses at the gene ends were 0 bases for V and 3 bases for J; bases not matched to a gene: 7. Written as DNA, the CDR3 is TGCGCCAGCAGCCAAGAGGGGGCAGGGGGCATCAATCAGCCCCAGCATTTT. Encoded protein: CASSQEGAGGINQPQHF.

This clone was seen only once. Here the CDR3 DNA reads TGTGCCAGCTCACCACCGTTGGGACTAGCGAACTACGAGCAGTACTTC. Protein: CASSPPLGLANYEQYF. V is TRBV18 and J is TRBJ2-7; the match to TRBD2 covers 10 bases. Germline lookup yields CDR1 KGHSH and CDR2 LQKENI. V trimming: 0 bases; J trimming: 3 bases; junction bases outside the gene matches: 5. The CDR3 consists of 16 residues.

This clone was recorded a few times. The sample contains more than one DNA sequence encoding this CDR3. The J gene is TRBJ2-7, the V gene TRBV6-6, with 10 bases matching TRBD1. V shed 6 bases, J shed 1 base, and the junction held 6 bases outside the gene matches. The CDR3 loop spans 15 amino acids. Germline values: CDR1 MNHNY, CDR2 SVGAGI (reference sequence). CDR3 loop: CASRSRDRGSYEQYF. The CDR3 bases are TGTGCCAGCAGATCCCGGGACAGGGGTTCCTACGAGCAGTACTTC.